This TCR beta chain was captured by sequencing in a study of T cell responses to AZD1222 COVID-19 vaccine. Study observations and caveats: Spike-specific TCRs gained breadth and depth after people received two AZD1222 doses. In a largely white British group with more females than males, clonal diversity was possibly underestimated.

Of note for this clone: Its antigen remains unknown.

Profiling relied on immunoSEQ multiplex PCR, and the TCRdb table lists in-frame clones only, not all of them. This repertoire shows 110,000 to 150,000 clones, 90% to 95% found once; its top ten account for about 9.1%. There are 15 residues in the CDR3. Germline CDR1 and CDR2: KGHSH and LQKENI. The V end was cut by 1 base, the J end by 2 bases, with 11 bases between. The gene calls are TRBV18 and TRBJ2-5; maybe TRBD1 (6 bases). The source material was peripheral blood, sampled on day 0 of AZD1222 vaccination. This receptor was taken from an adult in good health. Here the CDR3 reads CASSPQGVVQETQYF. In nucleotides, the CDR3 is TGTGCCAGCTCACCACAGGGGGTCGTGCAAGAGACCCAGTACTTC.